The 20 T cell receptor beta chains reported below all come from one sample, sequenced in a study of T cell repertoires in cytomegalovirus infection. TCRdb reprocessed the reads with MiXCR, giving one entry per CDR3 protein. The sample lists fewer than 900,000 distinct CDR3 sequences, 25% to 35% occurring once. These receptors are not linked to any known antigen. This specimen was cultured CD8+ T cells from PBMCs, taken from culture after CMV antigen stimulation. The receptors originated from a human donor in good health (CMV status not recorded). Some clones in this sample may be carry-over from other donors' samples.

There are many counts of this clonotype. The chain joins TRBV7-8 to TRBJ2-1; TRBD1 matches at 10 bases. The trim removed 7 bases at V and 8 bases at J, leaving 8 bases unmatched. Germline V gives CDR1 SGHVS, CDR2 FQNEAQ. This CDR3 region has 14 residues. The CDR3 loop is CASTPGTGVHEQFF. The CDR3 DNA sequence: TGTGCCAGCACTCCCGGGACAGGGGTCCATGAGCAGTTCTTC.

This sequence joins TRBV6-5 and TRBJ1-6; 9 bases are a match to TRBD1. Looked up from germline, CDR1 is MNHEY and CDR2 is SVGAGI. The CDR3 is made up of 17 amino acids. Trimming took 2 bases from V and 9 from J; bases not matched to a gene: 11. CDR3 amino acids: CASSYLPGQGTVSPLHF. The CDR3 DNA is TGTGCCAGCAGTTACCTACCGGGACAGGGAACGGTTTCACCCCTCCACTTT.

The chain carries TRBV25-1 and TRBJ1-4; the D is unclear. CDR1 is MGHDK and CDR2 is SYGVNS in the germline V gene. The CDR3 is 12 amino acids. V gave up 0 bases and J gave up 11 bases, with 7 bases separating them. The CDR3 protein is CASSEYGEKLFF. The CDR3 DNA reads as TGTGCCAGCAGTGAATACGGCGAGAAACTGTTTTTT.

At least ten counts were recorded for this clonotype. This chain uses TRBV7-2 with TRBJ2-3; D is ambiguous. Trimming stripped 5 bases from V and 5 bases from J, with 8 bases between. The CDR3 has 12 amino acids. Germline V gene sequence: CDR1 SGHTA, CDR2 FQGNSA. CDR3 sequence reads: CASSRTGDTQYF. CDR3 nucleotide sequence: TGTGCCAGCAGCAGAACCGGAGATACGCAGTATTTT.

This chain joins TRBV6-2 or TRBV6-3 and TRBJ1-1; D ambiguous. The CDR3 loop spans 15 amino acids. V lost 6 bases and J 0 bases, leaving 14 bases between the germline ends. The germline V gene has CDR1 MNHEY and CDR2 SVGEGT. CDR3 DNA: TGTGCCAGCAGCTTCGGACCCATAATGAACACTGAAGCTTTCTTT. This encodes CASSFGPIMNTEAFF.

This clonotype was seen just once. This chain uses TRBV28 with TRBJ2-7; weak D call: TRBD2 (5 bases). The V end lost 5 bases, the J end lost 5 bases, and 13 bases lay between the germline ends. This CDR3 has 13 residues. Germline V gene lookup returns CDR1 MDHEN and CDR2 SYDVKM. The CDR3 coding sequence is TGTGCCAGCAGTACCCGAGTGGAGGACGAGCAGTACGTC. It translates to CASSTRVEDEQYV.

This chain links TRBV10-3 with TRBJ2-6; 7 nucleotides match TRBD1. The CDR3 runs to 19 residues. With 2 bases clipped from V and 2 bases from J, the junction kept 12 bases outside the gene matches. Germline CDR1 and CDR2: ENHRY and SYGVKD. CDR3 amino acids: CAISERERDSLPGANVLTF. Here the CDR3 DNA reads TGTGCCATCAGTGAGAGGGAGAGGGACAGCCTCCCTGGGGCCAACGTCCTGACTTTC.

In this sample, this clonotype turned up many times. V and J are TRBV7-2 and TRBJ2-7, with TRBD1 as a possible D gene (5 bases). CDR3 length: 14 residues. V dropped 1 base and J dropped 4 bases, with 11 bases sitting between them. Germline CDR1 reads SGHTA; CDR2 reads FQGNSA. The CDR3 region has the DNA TGTGCCAGCAGCTTAGTGGGTGACAGTTACGAGCAGTACTTC. Translated: CASSLVGDSYEQYF.

This clonotype was recorded at least ten times. The chain employs TRBV7-9 and TRBJ1-1, with D hard to call. CDR1 and CDR2 (germline): SEHNR, FQNEAQ (reference sequence). Trimming took 3 bases from V and 0 from J, leaving 8 bases between them. The CDR3 contains 14 residues. The CDR3 coding sequence is TGTGCCAGCAGCTTCGCTATCATGAACACTGAAGCTTTCTTT. Its protein is CASSFAIMNTEAFF.

This chain links TRBV6-5 with TRBJ2-1, with TRBD1 matching 9 bases. CDR1 and CDR2 (germline): MNHEY, SVGAGI. The CDR3 runs 15 residues. V lost 4 bases, J lost 2 bases, and 3 bases stayed unmatched. The DNA for the CDR3 is TGTGCCAGCAGTTGGGACAGGGAGCCCTACAATGAGCAGTTCTTC. Translating it yields CASSWDREPYNEQFF.

This clonotype has a handful of counts. This chain joins TRBV7-6 and TRBJ2-1, with 9 bases aligning to TRBD1. Germline CDR1 SGHVS, CDR2 FNYEAQ. The CDR3 covers 15 residues. V was clipped by 2 bases and J by 8 bases; unmatched bases: 7. CDR3 residues: CASSLLSQGADEQFF. CDR3 bases: TGTGCCAGCAGCTTACTGTCACAGGGGGCCGATGAGCAGTTCTTC. Combining the CDR3 with reference TRBV7-6 and TRBJ2-1 gives the whole variable domain GAGVSQSPRYKVTKRGQDVALRCDPISGHVSLYWYRQALGQGPEFLTYFNYEAQQDKSGLPNDRFSAERPEGSISTLTIQRTEQRDSAMYRCASSLLSQGADEQFFGPGTRLTVL.

This clonotype came up a few times. CDR3 sequence (DNA): TGTGCCAGCAGTTCGGCCCGAATCTATGGCTACACCTTC. This gives the protein CASSSARIYGYTF. The J gene is TRBJ1-2, the V gene TRBV12-3 or TRBV12-4; no firm D call. The CDR3 sequence is 13 residues long. Deletions cut 4 bases from V and 4 bases from J, with 10 bases between.

In this sample, this clonotype turned up many times. The chain combines TRBV27 with TRBJ2-3; D is ambiguous. Trimming stripped 0 bases from V and 0 bases from J, with 1 base between. Germline V gene data show CDR1 as MNHEY and CDR2 as SMNVEV (reference sequence). This CDR3 region has 13 residues. CDR3 nucleotides: TGTGCCAGCAGTTTATCAAGCACAGATACGCAGTATTTT. Translated, it gives CASSLSSTDTQYF.

V and J are TRBV24-1 and TRBJ2-1; D is uncertain. V lost 0 bases to trimming and J lost 5 bases, with 7 bases between them. Germline lookup yields CDR1 KGHDR and CDR2 SFDVKD. This CDR3 contains 14 residues. The CDR3 sequence: CATSDLYGDNEQFF. The CDR3 DNA is TGTGCCACCAGTGATTTGTACGGAGACAATGAGCAGTTCTTC.

This clonotype was seen repeatedly, ten times or more. This chain uses TRBV7-9 with TRBJ1-1, with TRBD1 as a possible D gene (5 bases). Between the trimmed V and J ends, which lost 3 bases and 3 bases, there was a span of 17 bases. Germline CDR1 is SEHNR and CDR2 is FQNEAQ (reference sequence). The CDR3 covers 16 residues. The CDR3 here is CASSFPYMGEDTEAFF. In DNA, the CDR3 is TGTGCCAGCAGCTTTCCGTACATGGGGGAGGACACTGAAGCTTTCTTT.

The chain links TRBV6-2 or TRBV6-3 to TRBJ2-1; 9 bases are shared with TRBD1. CDR1 and CDR2 from the germline V gene are MNHEY and SVGEGT. The CDR3 length is 18 residues. J gave up 1 base and V 6 bases, and 13 bases lay outside the gene matches. The CDR3: CASRTGQGPGWSYNEQFF. DNA for the CDR3: TGTGCCAGCAGAACGGGACAGGGCCCTGGTTGGTCCTACAATGAGCAGTTCTTC.

The table lists this clonotype with a few counts. J is TRBJ1-2 and V is TRBV6-8; 7 positions match TRBD1. Losses at the gene ends were 4 bases for V and 1 base for J; bases not matched to a gene: 6. Germline V gene lookup returns CDR1 MNHGY and CDR2 SAAAGT. This CDR3 is built from 15 residues. The CDR3 protein is CASSSFRGINYGYTF. The CDR3 DNA reads TGTGCCAGCAGTTCCTTCAGGGGGATTAACTATGGCTACACCTTC.

CDR3 in DNA: TGTGCCAGCAATGGGGGACAGAATATTTGGGGTGAGCAGTTCTTC. Encoded protein: CASNGGQNIWGEQFF. The chain couples TRBV6-2 or TRBV6-3 to TRBJ2-1, with 7 nucleotides matching TRBD1. V dropped 7 bases and J dropped 9; count of bases not matched to a gene: 15. This CDR3 region has 15 residues. CDR1 is MNHEY, CDR2 SVGEGT, per germline.

Concerning this clonotype itself: One end of the junction fails to match germline, which may point to a read error. This chain links TRBV4-1 with TRBJ2-3; the D call may be TRBD1 or TRBD2 (6 bases each). The CDR3 spans 15 residues. Germline V gene sequence: CDR1 MGHRA, CDR2 YSYEKL. The CDR3 protein is CASSQEGGGTDTQYF. Here the CDR3 DNA reads TGTGCCAGCAGCCAGGAGGGGGGAGGCACAGATACGCAGTATTTT.

The gene calls are TRBV4-1 and TRBJ2-1; 9 nucleotides match TRBD2. The CDR3 has 15 residues. Germline-derived CDR1 and CDR2 are MGHRA and YSYEKL. The V segment lost 4 bases and the J segment 5 bases; nucleotides outside the gene matches: 6. CDR3 protein: CASSLSGGPDNEQFF. In DNA form, the CDR3 reads TGCGCCAGCAGCCTCAGCGGGGGGCCTGACAATGAGCAGTTCTTC.